This T cell receptor beta chain comes out of a study of PD-L1 blockade in urothelial cancer. Study details: Most patients, about 90% of the roughly 29, were males with bladder-origin cancer. Blood was evaluated 3 weeks (second dose) and 6 weeks after therapy began. Prior exposure to chemotherapy in patients amounted to 0 to 3 regimens received.

Method: immunoSEQ multiplex PCR; TCRdb's copy keeps in-frame clones and lacks some. The sample contains 40,000 to 60,000 clones, about 88% of which appear only once. Indicated time point: pretreatment peripheral blood. The material was PBMCs, obtained around atezolizumab (anti-PD-L1) treatment. The clonotype was recovered from a man aged 65-85 years with urothelial cancer.

CDR3 sequence (DNA): TGTGCCAGCAGCTTGGCCGGGATAGGAACGAACACTGAAGCTTTCTTT. It codes for CASSLAGIGTNTEAFF. The rearrangement uses TRBV5-4 and TRBJ1-1, with D hard to call. CDR3 length equals 16 residues. Germline V gives CDR1 SGHNT, CDR2 YYREEE (reference sequence). V dropped 0 bases and J dropped 1 base, with 13 bases sitting between them.